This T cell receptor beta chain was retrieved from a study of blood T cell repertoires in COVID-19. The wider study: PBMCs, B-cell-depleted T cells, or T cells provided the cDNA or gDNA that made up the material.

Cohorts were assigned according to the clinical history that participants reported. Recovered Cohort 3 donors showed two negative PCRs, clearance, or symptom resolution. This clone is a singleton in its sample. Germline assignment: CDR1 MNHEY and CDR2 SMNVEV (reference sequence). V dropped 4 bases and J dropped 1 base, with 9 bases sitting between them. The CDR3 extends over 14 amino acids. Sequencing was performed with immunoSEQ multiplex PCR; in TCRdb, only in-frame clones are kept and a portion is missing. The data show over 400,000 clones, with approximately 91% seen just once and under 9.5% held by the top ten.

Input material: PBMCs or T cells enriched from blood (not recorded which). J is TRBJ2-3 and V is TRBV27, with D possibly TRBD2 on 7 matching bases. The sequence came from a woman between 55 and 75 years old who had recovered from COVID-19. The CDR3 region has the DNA TGTGCCAGCAGTTGGGGGGGGCGCACAGATACGCAGTATTTT. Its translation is CASSWGGRTDTQYF.